One and the same sample provided the 13 T cell receptor beta chains below, sequenced in a study of shared clonotypes between healthy human individuals. Produced via immunoSEQ multiplex PCR; TCRdb's table is partial and in-frame only. The sample has 1,400,000 or so clones; approximately 98.5% are singletons. The specimen sequenced was naive CD4+ T cells sorted from blood. Subset given: CD45RA+ positively selected. The source of these receptors is a man aged 25-40 years in good health.

This chain joins TRBV27 and TRBJ2-2; D is possibly TRBD1 or TRBD2 (6 bases each). The CDR3 contains 17 residues. Germline values: CDR1 MNHEY, CDR2 SMNVEV (reference sequence). The ends were cut back, 3 bases at V and 5 bases at J, with 19 bases in the middle. CDR3 in amino acids: CASSFSRLRGDTGELFF. Here the CDR3 DNA reads TGTGCCAGCAGTTTCTCTAGACTGAGGGGGGATACCGGGGAGCTGTTTTTT.

This chain uses TRBV7-9 with TRBJ2-1; maybe TRBD2 (5 bases). The ends were cut back, 3 bases at V and 0 bases at J, with 18 bases in the middle. Looked up from germline, CDR1 is SEHNR and CDR2 is FQNEAQ (reference sequence). The CDR3 runs to 18 residues. CDR3 region: CASSFRAGRRSSYNEQFF. The CDR3 bases are TGTGCCAGCAGCTTTCGGGCGGGTCGCCGCAGCTCCTACAATGAGCAGTTCTTC.

About this clone: One junction end disagrees with the germline gene, perhaps due to a read error. The genes are TRBV9 and TRBJ2-3; D possibly corresponds to TRBD1 (6 bases). Germline V CDR1 and CDR2: SGDLS, YYNGEE. The CDR3 runs to 13 residues. The CDR3 nucleotides are TGTGCCAGCAGCGTCCGGGACACATATACGCAGTATTTT. Protein sequence: CASSVRDTYTQYF.

V usage is TRBV14 and J usage is TRBJ2-1; 8 nucleotides align to TRBD2. The J segment lost 8 bases and the V segment lost 6 bases, leaving 12 bases of the junction unmatched. The CDR3 covers 15 residues. Germline CDR1 is SGHDN and CDR2 is FVKESK. CDR3 region: CASRSSGRRSDEQFF. The CDR3 DNA follows: TGTGCCAGCAGATCAAGCGGGAGAAGGTCGGATGAGCAGTTCTTC.

This chain joins TRBV6-6 and TRBJ1-2; TRBD1 agrees at 7 bases. Germline V gives CDR1 MNHNY, CDR2 SVGAGI (reference sequence). This CDR3 comprises 14 residues. V lost 7 bases to trimming and J lost 1 base; unmatched junction nucleotides: 6. CDR3 DNA: TGTGCCAGCAAACCGGGACAGAATAACTATGGCTACACCTTC. This translates into CASKPGQNNYGYTF.

This chain uses TRBV5-4 with TRBJ2-3; D might be TRBD2 (6 bases). The CDR3 is 16 residues long. In germline, CDR1 is SGHNT, CDR2 YYREEE (reference sequence). V lost 0 bases and J lost 1, with 12 bases in between. CDR3 DNA: TGTGCCAGCAGCTTGGTGGCGCGGGATGGCACAGATACGCAGTATTTT. Translation: CASSLVARDGTDTQYF.

This rearrangement joins TRBV5-1 to TRBJ1-3; D is unclear. The CDR3 is made up of 16 amino acids. Germline V CDR1 and CDR2: SGHRS, YFSETQ. The V end lost 0 bases, the J end lost 1 base, and 11 bases lay between the germline ends. CDR3 nucleotide sequence: TGCGCCAGCAGCTTGGACACGGCCTTTTCTGGAAACACCATATATTTT. Translated, it gives CASSLDTAFSGNTIYF.

The rearrangement joins TRBV30 to TRBJ1-1; D remains unclear. Trimming took 3 bases from V and 0 from J, leaving 14 bases between them. This CDR3 spans 15 amino acids. Germline lookup yields CDR1 GTSNPN and CDR2 SVGIG (reference sequence). The CDR3 coding sequence is TGTGCCTGGAGCCGTCACACTACAGTGAACACTGAAGCTTTCTTT. Translation: CAWSRHTTVNTEAFF.

Concerning this clone: This sample includes further DNA sequences coding for the same CDR3. The chain employs TRBV18 and TRBJ2-7; D remains ambiguous. Germline V CDR1 and CDR2: KGHSH, LQKENI. The germline V and J ends were trimmed by 0 bases and 0 bases, with 3 bases remaining between them. The CDR3 sequence is 13 residues long. CDR3 sequence reads: CASSPPGSYEQYF. The CDR3 bases are TGTGCCAGCTCACCACCAGGCTCCTACGAGCAGTACTTC.

As DNA, the CDR3 is TGTGCCAGCGGTCGGGGGGGGCAGTACGAGCAGTACTTC. This sequence encodes CASGRGGQYEQYF. V usage is TRBV6-1 and J usage is TRBJ2-7, with 8 bases identical to TRBD2. The CDR3 has 13 amino acids. CDR1 and CDR2 (germline): MNHNS, SASEGT. J lost 4 bases, V lost 8 bases, and 7 bases had no gene match.

V is TRBV28 and J is TRBJ1-1; 8 bases align to TRBD1. The CDR3 is 15 amino acids. Germline CDR1 MDHEN, CDR2 SYDVKM. V was pared by 5 bases and J by 2 bases, with 7 bases of the junction left unmatched. CDR3 in amino acids: CASSARQGTNTEAFF. The CDR3 coding sequence is TGTGCCAGCAGTGCCCGACAGGGGACTAACACTGAAGCTTTCTTT.

The V gene is TRBV9, the J gene TRBJ2-3; D unclear. This CDR3 is 11 amino acids long. V was pared by 0 bases and J by 7 bases, with 3 bases between. Germline V lookup: CDR1 SGDLS, CDR2 YYNGEE. This CDR3 reads CASSVENTQYF. The DNA of the CDR3 is TGTGCCAGCAGCGTAGAAAATACGCAGTATTTT. The whole variable domain, filled in from reference TRBV9 and TRBJ2-3, reads DSGVTQTPKHLITATGQRVTLRCSPRSGDLSVYWYQQSLDQGLQFLIQYYNGEERAKGNILERFSAQQFPDLHSELNLSSLELGDSALYFCASSVENTQYFGPGTRLTVL.

This clone was seen only once. The V and J genes are TRBV5-4 and TRBJ2-1, with 11 bases matching TRBD2. The CDR3 length is 15 residues. J gave up 4 bases and V 5 bases, and 5 bases lay outside the gene matches. Germline CDR1 is SGHNT and CDR2 is YYREEE (reference sequence). CDR3 region: CASSPGTSGYNEQFF. CDR3 bases: TGTGCCAGCAGTCCGGGGACTAGCGGTTACAATGAGCAGTTCTTC.